This is a list of T cell receptor beta chains from one sample in a study of control samples from healthy donors and cancer patients. This table comes from immunoSEQ multiplex PCR, and its TCRdb copy is limited to in-frame clones, with some not included. The sample lists over 100,000 clones; 92% were seen once. Sequencing input: blood. Source of these receptors: a woman in her fifties or sixties in good health. Both conserved end residues are part of each CDR3. The D gene is left open where the match is weak. Only some rows state a clone size, as once, few, many or a class for expanded clones.

D: TRBD1; V: TRBV29-1; J: TRBJ2-3; size: once; CDR3: CSVEARDRGTDTQYF; DNA: TGCAGCGTTGAAGCGCGGGACAGGGGGACAGATACGCAGTATTTT
D: TRBD1; V: TRBV28; J: TRBJ1-1; size: .; CDR3: CASSQTGDTEAFF; DNA: TGTGCCAGCAGTCAGACAGGGGACACTGAAGCTTTCTTT
D: .; V: TRBV15; J: TRBJ2-2; size: once; CDR3: CATSRDPGFTGELFF; DNA: TGTGCCACCAGCAGAGATCCCGGCTTCACCGGGGAGCTGTTTTTT
D: TRBD1; V: TRBV25-1; J: TRBJ1-4; size: .; CDR3: CASSVTLQGINEKLFF; DNA: TGTGCCAGCAGTGTTACCCTACAGGGGATTAATGAAAAACTGTTTTTT
D: .; V: TRBV6-6; J: TRBJ1-5; size: .; CDR3: CASRRHYSNQPQHF; DNA: TGTGCCAGCAGGCGACACTATAGCAATCAGCCCCAGCATTTT
D: TRBD2; V: TRBV7-8; J: TRBJ2-3; size: .; CDR3: CASSLTPSLRLAGGTDTQYF; DNA: TGTGCCAGCAGCTTAACCCCCTCTTTGCGGCTAGCGGGGGGCACAGATACGCAGTATTTT
D: .; V: TRBV6-2/TRBV6-3; J: TRBJ1-6; size: .; CDR3: CASSLVRQSNSPLHF; DNA: TGTGCCAGCAGTTTAGTCCGACAGTCTAATTCACCCCTCCACTTT
D: .; V: TRBV24-1; J: TRBJ1-1; size: .; CDR3: CATRSPPGSQDNEAFF; DNA: TGTGCCACCAGGTCCCCACCGGGGTCGCAAGATAATGAAGCTTTCTTT
D: .; V: TRBV7-9; J: TRBJ1-2; size: .; CDR3: CASRGDYGYTF; DNA: TGTGCCAGCAGGGGGGACTATGGCTACACCTTC
D: .; V: TRBV5-4; J: TRBJ2-1; size: .; CDR3: CASSLVGRTYNEQFF; DNA: TGTGCCAGCAGCTTGGTAGGCCGGACCTACAATGAGCAGTTCTTC
D: TRBD1; V: TRBV27; J: TRBJ1-5; size: .; CDR3: CASSPGTGGNQPQHF; DNA: TGTGCCAGCAGCCCCGGGACAGGGGGAAATCAGCCCCAGCATTTT
D: .; V: TRBV19; J: TRBJ1-4; size: .; CDR3: CASSPPSRKLFF; DNA: TGTGCCAGTAGTCCGCCCAGCAGAAAACTGTTTTTT
D: .; V: TRBV6-6; J: TRBJ1-1; size: .; CDR3: CASSYRGEGTEAFF; DNA: TGTGCCAGCAGTTATAGGGGTGAGGGTACTGAAGCTTTCTTT
D: .; V: TRBV5-1; J: TRBJ1-2; size: .; CDR3: CASSPWGKAAYGYTF; DNA: TGCGCCAGCAGCCCCTGGGGTAAAGCTGCCTATGGCTACACCTTC
D: TRBD2; V: TRBV5-6; J: TRBJ2-3; size: .; CDR3: CASSQILAGGTDTQYF; DNA: TGTGCCAGCAGCCAAATACTAGCGGGCGGCACAGATACGCAGTATTTT
D: .; V: TRBV1; J: TRBJ2-5; size: .; CDR3: CTSSQGAAGGPNQETQYF; DNA: TGCACCAGCAGCCAAGGAGCAGCGGGGGGGCCAAACCAAGAGACCCAGTACTTC
D: TRBD2; V: TRBV5-1; J: TRBJ2-6; size: .; CDR3: CASSGRGGPLGANVLTF; DNA: TGCGCCAGCAGCGGGCGGGGGGGCCCGCTCGGGGCCAACGTCCTGACTTTC
D: TRBD1; V: TRBV11-3; J: TRBJ2-2; size: .; CDR3: CASSSTGTVTGKLFF; DNA: TGTGCCAGCAGCTCGACCGGGACAGTAACCGGGAAGCTGTTTTTT
D: .; V: TRBV29-1; J: TRBJ2-7; size: .; CDR3: CSVEDDRYEQYF; DNA: TGCAGCGTTGAAGACGATCGCTACGAGCAGTACTTC
D: .; V: TRBV5-1; J: TRBJ1-1; size: .; CDR3: CASRFGYESYTEAFF; DNA: TGCGCCAGCCGCTTTGGATATGAGAGTTACACTGAAGCTTTCTTT
D: .; V: TRBV5-5; J: TRBJ2-7; size: once; CDR3: CASSFDPTGSYEQYF; DNA: TGTGCCAGCAGCTTCGACCCAACAGGGTCCTACGAGCAGTACTTC
D: TRBD2; V: TRBV27; J: TRBJ2-3; size: .; CDR3: CASQTSGTDTQYF; DNA: TGTGCCAGCCAAACTAGCGGCACAGATACGCAGTATTTT
D: TRBD1; V: TRBV7-9; J: TRBJ1-1; size: .; CDR3: CASSSPTGGTDTEAFF; DNA: TGTGCCAGCAGCTCCCCTACAGGGGGTACGGACACTGAAGCTTTCTTT
D: TRBD2; V: TRBV7-2; J: TRBJ2-1; size: .; CDR3: CASSQAGGIQFEQFF; DNA: TGTGCCAGCAGCCAAGCGGGGGGAATACAATTTGAGCAGTTCTTC
D: .; V: TRBV24-1; J: TRBJ1-2; size: .; CDR3: CATSEDHYGYTF; DNA: TGTGCCACCAGTGAGGACCATTATGGCTACACCTTC
D: .; V: TRBV7-6; J: TRBJ1-1; size: .; CDR3: CASSDDSTEAFF; DNA: TGTGCCAGCAGCGACGACAGTACCGAAGCTTTCTTT
D: TRBD2; V: TRBV5-4; J: TRBJ2-7; size: .; CDR3: CASSPRLAGDYEQYF; DNA: TGTGCCAGCAGCCCTAGACTAGCGGGAGATTACGAGCAGTACTTC
D: .; V: TRBV2; J: TRBJ1-1; size: .; CDR3: CASSPTGLGIGPNTEAFF; DNA: TGTGCCAGCAGCCCAACGGGACTCGGCATCGGACCGAACACTGAAGCTTTCTTT
D: .; V: TRBV28; J: TRBJ2-1; size: .; CDR3: CASTPAGTHNEQFF; DNA: TGTGCCAGCACCCCAGCAGGGACCCACAATGAGCAGTTCTTC
D: .; V: TRBV5-8; J: TRBJ1-1; size: .; CDR3: CASSLGSWKNTEAFF; DNA: TGTGCCAGCAGCTTGGGTTCTTGGAAAAACACTGAAGCTTTCTTT
D: .; V: TRBV7-2; J: TRBJ2-1; size: .; CDR3: CASRYGPEASSEQFF; DNA: TGTGCCAGCAGGTACGGGCCCGAAGCTAGCAGTGAGCAGTTCTTC
D: .; V: TRBV19; J: TRBJ1-6; size: .; CDR3: CASSEEGTYNSPLHF; DNA: TGTGCCAGCTCCGAAGAGGGGACCTATAATTCACCCCTCCACTTT
D: .; V: TRBV11-2; J: TRBJ2-7; size: .; CDR3: CASSLSGMSAYEQYF; DNA: TGTGCCAGCAGCTTATCCGGGATGTCTGCCTACGAGCAGTACTTC
D: .; V: TRBV3-1/TRBV3-2; J: TRBJ1-1; size: .; CDR3: CASSQVGANTEAFF; DNA: TGTGCCAGCAGCCAAGTAGGGGCGAACACTGAAGCTTTCTTT
D: .; V: TRBV19; J: TRBJ1-1; size: .; CDR3: CASSIEGSRGEAFF; DNA: TGTGCCAGTAGTATTGAGGGGTCGCGGGGTGAAGCTTTCTTT
D: .; V: TRBV10-1; J: TRBJ1-1; size: .; CDR3: CASSFGRGTEAFF; DNA: TGCGCCAGCAGTTTCGGTAGAGGAACTGAAGCTTTCTTT
D: .; V: TRBV6-5; J: TRBJ1-1; size: .; CDR3: CASSYGGGGTEAFF; DNA: TGTGCCAGCAGTTACGGGGGAGGGGGCACTGAAGCTTTCTTT
D: .; V: TRBV28; J: TRBJ1-5; size: few; CDR3: CASSPKGLKNQPQHF; DNA: TGTGCCAGCAGCCCGAAGGGGTTGAAAAATCAGCCCCAGCATTTT
D: TRBD2; V: TRBV7-6; J: TRBJ2-1; size: once; CDR3: CASSPTGTSGYNEQFF; DNA: TGTGCCAGCAGCCCGACCGGGACTAGCGGCTACAATGAGCAGTTCTTC
D: .; V: TRBV6-5; J: TRBJ1-6; size: .; CDR3: CASSYGDSPLHF; DNA: TGTGCCAGCAGTTATGGGGATTCACCCCTCCACTTT
D: TRBD1; V: TRBV12-3/TRBV12-4; J: TRBJ1-2; size: .; CDR3: CASSTDRGYGYTF; DNA: TGTGCCAGCAGCACGGACAGGGGGTATGGCTACACCTTC
D: .; V: TRBV2; J: TRBJ1-5; size: .; CDR3: CASSEDRTNQPQHF; DNA: TGTGCCAGCAGCGAAGACAGGACCAATCAGCCCCAGCATTTT
D: .; V: TRBV10-2; J: TRBJ2-2; size: .; CDR3: CASSGLEMAGELFF; DNA: TGCGCCAGCAGTGGACTAGAAATGGCCGGGGAGCTGTTTTTT
D: .; V: TRBV11-3; J: TRBJ2-3; size: .; CDR3: CASSSTEQGVWGTQYF; DNA: TGTGCCAGCAGCTCCACGGAACAGGGAGTATGGGGTACGCAGTATTTT
D: TRBD1; V: TRBV6-6; J: TRBJ2-7; size: .; CDR3: CASSAGTGQSDEQYF; DNA: TGTGCCAGCAGTGCCGGGACAGGGCAGTCAGACGAGCAGTACTTC
D: .; V: TRBV6-5; J: TRBJ1-2; size: .; CDR3: CASSYPRGGYTF; DNA: TGTGCCAGCAGTTACCCGCGGGGTGGCTACACCTTC
D: TRBD1; V: TRBV6-2/TRBV6-3; J: TRBJ1-5; size: once; CDR3: CASSSGTGGANQPQHF; DNA: TGTGCCAGCAGCTCAGGGACAGGGGGCGCGAATCAGCCCCAGCATTTT
D: .; V: TRBV4-1; J: TRBJ2-5; size: .; CDR3: CASSHQGQETQYF; DNA: TGCGCCAGCAGCCACCAGGGACAAGAGACCCAGTACTTC
D: TRBD1; V: TRBV28; J: TRBJ1-5; size: .; CDR3: CASSSGQGVNQPQHF; DNA: TGTGCCAGCAGTTCGGGACAGGGTGTCAATCAGCCCCAGCATTTT
D: .; V: TRBV3-1/TRBV3-2; J: TRBJ1-5; size: .; CDR3: CASSQGGPINQPQHF; DNA: TGTGCCAGCAGCCAGGGGGGGCCGATTAATCAGCCCCAGCATTTT
D: .; V: TRBV5-1; J: TRBJ1-3; size: few; CDR3: CASSKDTGNTIYF; DNA: TGCGCCAGCAGCAAGGACACTGGAAACACCATATATTTT
D: .; V: TRBV19; J: TRBJ1-4; size: .; CDR3: CASSTPRGLIATNEKLFF; DNA: TGTGCCAGTAGTACACCGAGGGGCCTAATTGCAACTAATGAAAAACTGTTTTTT
D: .; V: TRBV20-1; J: TRBJ2-5; size: .; CDR3: CSASGETQYF; DNA: TGCAGTGCTAGCGGGGAGACCCAGTACTTC
D: .; V: TRBV19; J: TRBJ1-5; size: .; CDR3: CASSTAGPQHF; DNA: TGTGCCAGTAGTACTGCTGGGCCCCAGCATTTT
D: TRBD1; V: TRBV19; J: TRBJ1-4; size: .; CDR3: CASRNRWGGGEKLFF; DNA: TGTGCCAGTAGGAATCGGTGGGGAGGGGGCGAAAAACTGTTTTTT